This T cell receptor (beta chain) was identified during a study of CD8+ T cells in alopecia areata. Study findings and constraints: Against the mouse data, patients shared TCRs less clearly, possibly for HLA reasons. Scalp sample sequencing also detects resident alphabeta T cells of normal skin.

RNA was extracted and reverse transcribed into cDNA as the sequencing template. TCRdb's table, derived via immunoSEQ multiplex PCR, lists solely in-frame clones and lacks some. The sample shows more than 90,000 clones, less than 80% of them seen only once. Note on this clone: Its antigen is as yet unknown.

CDR1 and CDR2 (germline): LNHDA, SQIVND (reference sequence). The length of the CDR3 is 15 residues. After removal of 6 bases from V and 3 bases from J, the junction contained 11 bases not matched to a gene. The TCR originated in a human donor in good health. The sequenced sample was CD4+ T cells sorted from blood. The V call is TRBV19, the J call TRBJ2-7; 7 bases line up with TRBD1. CDR3 bases: TGTGCCAGTAGGTCTCCCGGGACAGCAAGCTACGAGCAGTACTTC. Translating gives CASRSPGTASYEQYF.